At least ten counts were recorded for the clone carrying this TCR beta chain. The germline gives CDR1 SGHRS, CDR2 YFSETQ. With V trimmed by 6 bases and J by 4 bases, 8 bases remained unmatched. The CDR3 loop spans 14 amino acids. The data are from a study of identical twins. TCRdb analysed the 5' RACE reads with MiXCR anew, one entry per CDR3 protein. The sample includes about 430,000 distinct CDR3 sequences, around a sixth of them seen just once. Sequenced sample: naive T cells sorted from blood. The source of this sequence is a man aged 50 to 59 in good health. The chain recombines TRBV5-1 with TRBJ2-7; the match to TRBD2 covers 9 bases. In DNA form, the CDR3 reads TGCGCCAGCACCCATGGTAGCGGGAGTTACGAGCAGTACTTC. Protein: CASTHGSGSYEQYF.